A selection of T cell receptor beta chains follows, all from one sample in a study of blood T cell repertoires in COVID-19. Some clones are missing from TCRdb's copy, which holds only in-frame ones; the method was immunoSEQ multiplex PCR. The sample includes about 300,000 clones, about 83% seen only once; the top ten take roughly 1.1%. Sequencing used peripheral blood. The receptors here all came from a woman between 50 and 59 years old with acute or convalescent COVID-19. Both conserved end residues are part of each CDR3. A D gene is named only where the DNA matches it firmly. The size of a clone is reported for some rows only, either as once, few or many, or as a class for expanded clones.

D: NA; J: TRBJ1-2; size: NA; V: TRBV3-1/TRBV3-2; CDR3: CASRDTGFVGYTF; DNA: TGTGCCAGCAGAGATACAGGGTTTGTTGGCTACACCTTC
D: TRBD2; J: TRBJ2-2; size: NA; V: TRBV6-7; CDR3: CASSYSFRPGGANNTGELFF; DNA: TGTGCCAGCAGTTACTCGTTTCGTCCCGGGGGGGCAAATAACACCGGGGAGCTGTTTTTT
D: TRBD2; J: TRBJ2-1; size: NA; V: TRBV5-5; CDR3: CATRLAGNNEQFF; DNA: TGTGCCACGCGACTAGCGGGAAACAATGAGCAGTTCTTC
D: NA; J: TRBJ1-3; size: NA; V: TRBV19; CDR3: CASYAGEPGNTIYF; DNA: TGTGCCAGTTACGCAGGGGAACCTGGAAACACCATATATTTT
D: NA; J: TRBJ1-2; size: NA; V: TRBV5-1; CDR3: CASSLVSGDGTNYGYTF; DNA: TGCGCCAGCAGCTTGGTCTCAGGGGATGGAACTAACTATGGCTACACCTTC
D: NA; J: TRBJ2-5; size: NA; V: TRBV5-4; CDR3: CASMLKDLRYQETQYF; DNA: TGTGCCAGCATGCTAAAGGACTTGCGGTACCAAGAGACCCAGTACTTC
D: NA; J: TRBJ1-2; size: NA; V: TRBV7-9; CDR3: CASSLGNDGESDGYTF; DNA: TGTGCCAGCAGCTTAGGTAATGACGGGGAATCGGATGGCTACACCTTC
D: NA; J: TRBJ1-4; size: few; V: TRBV5-1; CDR3: CASSLDLRNEKLFF; DNA: TGCGCCAGCAGCCTAGACCTGAGGAATGAAAAACTGTTTTTT
D: TRBD1; J: TRBJ2-3; size: NA; V: TRBV5-1; CDR3: CASTEPGQGADTQYF; DNA: TGCGCCAGCACCGAGCCCGGACAGGGAGCAGATACGCAGTATTTT
D: TRBD1; J: TRBJ1-2; size: NA; V: TRBV15; CDR3: CATSRDKGQGNYGYTF; DNA: TGTGCCACCAGCAGAGATAAGGGACAGGGGAACTATGGCTACACCTTC
D: TRBD2; J: TRBJ2-7; size: NA; V: TRBV27; CDR3: CARPLGTRKDF; DNA: TGTGCCAGGCCTCTTGGGACTAGGAAGGACTTC
D: NA; J: TRBJ1-1; size: NA; V: TRBV12-5; CDR3: CASGFGSAKGDTEAFF; DNA: TGTGCTAGTGGTTTCGGGTCAGCCAAGGGGGACACTGAAGCTTTCTTT
D: NA; J: TRBJ1-1; size: NA; V: TRBV30; CDR3: CAWHPNTEAFF; DNA: TGTGCCTGGCATCCGAACACTGAAGCTTTCTTT
D: NA; J: TRBJ2-1; size: NA; V: TRBV7-2; CDR3: CASSGDIYNEQFF; DNA: TGTGCCAGCAGCGGGGACATCTACAATGAGCAGTTCTTC
D: TRBD1; J: TRBJ2-7; size: NA; V: TRBV3-1/TRBV3-2; CDR3: CASSQSLQGTEQYF; DNA: TGTGCCAGCAGCCAAAGCCTACAGGGGACCGAGCAGTACTTC
D: NA; J: TRBJ1-1; size: NA; V: TRBV6-1; CDR3: CASSELAPNTEAFF; DNA: TGTGCCAGCAGTGAATTGGCACCTAACACTGAAGCTTTCTTT
D: TRBD1; J: TRBJ1-5; size: NA; V: TRBV9; CDR3: CASSVGTGGQPQHF; DNA: TGTGCCAGCAGCGTAGGGACAGGGGGACAGCCCCAGCATTTT
D: NA; J: TRBJ2-2; size: NA; V: TRBV18; CDR3: CASSLQITGELFF; DNA: TGTGCCAGCTCGTTACAGATCACCGGGGAGCTGTTTTTT
D: NA; J: TRBJ1-2; size: NA; V: TRBV3-1/TRBV3-2; CDR3: CASSLTVSNYGYTF; DNA: TGTGCCAGCAGCCTGACAGTTTCTAACTATGGCTACACCTTC
D: NA; J: TRBJ1-1; size: once; V: TRBV5-1; CDR3: CASSLQGTEAFF; DNA: TGCGCCAGCAGCCTACAGGGCACTGAAGCTTTCTTT
D: NA; J: TRBJ1-5; size: NA; V: TRBV4-3; CDR3: CASSQEPGSGNQPQHF; DNA: TGCGCCAGCAGCCAAGAGCCAGGGTCGGGCAATCAGCCCCAGCATTTT
D: NA; J: TRBJ2-4; size: once; V: TRBV5-1; CDR3: CASSLEGGQSLAKNIQYF; DNA: TGCGCCAGCAGCTTGGAGGGGGGACAGTCTTTAGCCAAAAACATTCAGTACTTC
D: TRBD1; J: TRBJ1-1; size: NA; V: TRBV7-3; CDR3: CASSLTGDSTEAFF; DNA: TGTGCCAGCAGCTTAACGGGGGACAGCACTGAAGCTTTCTTT